These 23 T cell receptor beta chains were sequenced from one sample in a study of OX40 agonist ivuxolimab in advanced cancers. Sequenced by immunoSEQ multiplex PCR; TCRdb stores in-frame clones only, minus some. The sample holds 65,000 to 95,000 clones; about 90% are singletons and the top ten take about 0.72%. Sequenced here: CD4+ or CD8+ T cells sorted from blood, sampled in a trial of the OX40 agonist ivuxolimab. The source is an adult with an advanced solid tumor such as melanoma, head and neck, liver or kidney cancer.

This clone turned up a few times. The J gene is TRBJ1-2, the V gene TRBV28; D is unresolved. Looked up from germline, CDR1 is MDHEN and CDR2 is SYDVKM. V lost 9 bases, J lost 2 bases, and 7 bases lay in between. CDR3 length: 11 amino acids. The CDR3 reads CASETNYGYTF. The CDR3 DNA reads as TGTGCCAGTGAGACAAACTATGGCTACACCTTC.

The chain has TRBV11-3 and TRBJ2-1; D is perhaps TRBD2 (6 bases). CDR1 is SGHNT and CDR2 is YENEEA in the germline V gene. There are 16 residues in the CDR3. V gave up 6 bases and J gave up 0 bases, with 15 bases separating them. CDR3 amino acids: CASSTTSTDSYNEQFF. DNA of the CDR3: TGTGCCAGCAGTACTACTAGCACAGACTCCTACAATGAGCAGTTCTTC.

This clone was picked up a small number of times. This chain joins TRBV7-2 and TRBJ2-7; D is ambiguous. Germline V gene lookup returns CDR1 SGHTA and CDR2 FQGNSA. The CDR3 has 12 amino acids. Deletions cut 2 bases from V and 6 bases from J, with 8 bases between. Here the CDR3 DNA reads TGTGCCAGCAGCTTACCCAATGTCGAGCAGTACTTC. It is translated as CASSLPNVEQYF.

The chain joins TRBV5-1 to TRBJ2-3; D not resolved. V was shortened by 0 bases and J by 2 bases, with 16 bases between the two germline ends. Germline V gene data show CDR1 as SGHRS and CDR2 as YFSETQ. The length of the CDR3 is 17 residues. This CDR3 reads CASSLALANTNTDTQYF. CDR3 DNA: TGCGCCAGCAGCTTGGCCCTGGCGAACACAAACACAGATACGCAGTATTTT.

This chain connects TRBV4-2 to TRBJ1-4, with D possibly matching TRBD1 (6 bases). The CDR3 runs 16 residues. The germline CDR1 and CDR2 sequences are LGHNA and YNFKEQ. V was trimmed by 3 bases and J by 6 bases, leaving 17 bases between them. CDR3 in amino acids: CASSHARGQADEKLFF. The DNA for the CDR3 is TGTGCCAGCAGCCACGCCCGGGGGCAGGCTGATGAAAAACTGTTTTTT.

The chain employs TRBV19 and TRBJ2-5, with D tentatively TRBD1 (7 bases). V lost 5 bases and J 1 base, leaving 11 bases between the germline ends. The CDR3 contains 14 residues. The germline V gene has CDR1 LNHDA and CDR2 SQIVND (reference sequence). CDR3 DNA sequence: TGTGCCAGTAGTCCCCAGGGGGGCCAAGAGACCCAGTACTTC. Amino acids: CASSPQGGQETQYF.

CDR3 in amino acids: CASSKGGLRGYEQYF. In nucleotides, the CDR3 is TGTGCCAGTTCGAAAGGGGGGCTCAGGGGGTACGAGCAGTACTTC. J is TRBJ2-7 and V is TRBV5-4; the D gene is possibly TRBD1 (7 bases). The CDR3 is 15 residues long. Germline assignment: CDR1 SGHNT and CDR2 YYREEE (reference sequence). Trimming shortened V by 8 bases and J by 4 bases, and 22 bases separated the two germline ends.

This CDR3 reads CASSPNYGQFVTDTQYF. CDR3 nucleotide sequence: TGTGCCAGCAGCCCGAACTATGGACAATTCGTCACAGATACGCAGTATTTT. J is TRBJ2-3 and V is TRBV4-2; weak D call: TRBD1 (5 bases). Germline-derived CDR1 and CDR2 are LGHNA and YNFKEQ. This CDR3 has 17 amino acids. The V gene lost 4 bases and the J gene lost 2 bases, with 19 bases spanning the gap.

The rearrangement uses TRBV30 and TRBJ2-3, with D perhaps TRBD2 (5 bases). Germline V gene sequence: CDR1 GTSNPN, CDR2 SVGIG (reference sequence). The V end was cut by 4 bases, the J end by 5 bases, with 25 bases between. This CDR3 region has 17 residues. The CDR3 loop is CAWKATTFSLSGDTQYF. The DNA of the CDR3 is TGTGCCTGGAAGGCGACTACCTTCTCCCTGTCAGGAGATACGCAGTATTTT.

Comment on this clone: Distinct nucleotide sequences in the sample also encode this CDR3. This chain links TRBV7-2 with TRBJ1-4; D is unresolved. The germline CDR1 and CDR2 sequences are SGHTA and FQGNSA. The CDR3 totals 13 residues. Between the trimmed V and J ends, which lost 3 bases and 4 bases, there was a span of 6 bases. The CDR3 coding sequence is TGTGCCAGCAGCTTTTGGAGTAATGAAAAACTGTTTTTT. It yields the protein CASSFWSNEKLFF.

This clone has just one count. V is TRBV9 and J is TRBJ2-3; D gene uncertain. CDR1 is SGDLS and CDR2 is YYNGEE in the germline V gene. This CDR3 region has 17 residues. Deletions cut 3 bases from V and 4 bases from J, with 21 bases between. CDR3 coding DNA: TGTGCCAGCAGCGCTAGTAGTCCGACCCGGCAGGCAGATACGCAGTATTTT. Its protein product is CASSASSPTRQADTQYF.

This rearrangement joins TRBV4-1 to TRBJ2-5; D unresolved. The germline gives CDR1 MGHRA, CDR2 YSYEKL. The CDR3 extends over 15 amino acids. V was pared by 2 bases and J by 2 bases, with 12 bases between. The CDR3 reads CASSQSATLQETQYF. Here the CDR3 DNA reads TGCGCCAGCAGCCAAAGTGCGACGCTACAAGAGACCCAGTACTTC.

A word on this clone: This sample includes further DNA sequences coding for the same CDR3. The V gene is TRBV11-3, the J gene TRBJ2-3; D unresolved. Per the germline V gene, CDR1 is SGHNT and CDR2 is YENEEA. This CDR3 contains 13 residues. The germline V and J ends were trimmed by 5 bases and 3 bases, with 9 bases remaining between them. The CDR3 region is CASSARGTDTQYF. The DNA of the CDR3 is TGTGCCAGCAGCGCCCGTGGGACAGATACGCAGTATTTT.

This clone was counted only a few times. This sequence joins TRBV20-1 and TRBJ1-1; D is possibly TRBD1 (6 bases). The CDR3 has 10 amino acids. Germline lookup yields CDR1 DFQATT and CDR2 SNEGSKA (reference sequence). V lost 6 bases to trimming and J lost 13 bases, with 15 bases between them. In DNA form, the CDR3 reads TGCAGTGCCTCTGGACAGAGAAATTTCTTT. Translating gives CSASGQRNFF.

In this sample, this clone turned up a few times. The chain has TRBV2 and TRBJ2-5; no clear D. Per the germline V gene, CDR1 is SNHLY and CDR2 is FYNNEI. The CDR3 runs 13 residues. The V end was cut by 7 bases, the J end by 1 base, with 10 bases between. CDR3 nucleotides: TGTGCCAGCAATGAGTGGTCCCAAGAGACCCAGTACTTC. It codes for CASNEWSQETQYF. The whole variable domain, remainder taken from reference TRBV2 and TRBJ2-5, is EPEVTQTPSHQVTQMGQEVILRCVPISNHLYFYWYRQILGQKVEFLVSFYNNEISEKSEIFDDQFSVERPDGSNFTLKIRSTKLEDSAMYFCASNEWSQETQYFGPGTRLLVL.

The V and J genes are TRBV6-6 and TRBJ2-7; TRBD1 might be the D (6 bases). This CDR3 has 14 residues. Trimming left V 11 bases short and J 3 bases short, with 20 bases between. CDR1 is MNHNY and CDR2 is SVGAGI in the germline V gene (reference sequence). The CDR3 DNA is TGTGCCGGCCGAGGGGGAGACGGCGGCTACGAGCAGTACTTC. Its protein is CAGRGGDGGYEQYF.

CDR3 DNA sequence: TGTGCCAGCAGTTTACGGGAGCAGACATCACCCCTCCACTTT. Translation: CASSLREQTSPLHF. V usage is TRBV27 and J usage is TRBJ1-6; D call uncertain. CDR3 length equals 14 residues. From germline, CDR1 is MNHEY and CDR2 SMNVEV (reference sequence). The germline V and J ends were trimmed by 2 bases and 10 bases, with 12 bases remaining between them.

The chain carries TRBV6-1 and TRBJ2-1; 8 bases are shared with TRBD2. The V gene end was trimmed by 6 bases and the J gene end by 6 bases; junction bases not matched to a gene: 7. Germline-derived CDR1 and CDR2 are MNHNS and SASEGT. This CDR3 is 14 amino acids long. CDR3 residues: CASRIRGGGNEQFF. The CDR3 coding sequence is TGTGCCAGCAGGATACGGGGGGGAGGCAATGAGCAGTTCTTC.

The rearrangement joins TRBV27 to TRBJ1-2; 7 nucleotides align to TRBD1. The CDR3 spans 13 residues. CDR1 and CDR2 from the germline V gene are MNHEY and SMNVEV (reference sequence). Trimming removed 3 bases from V and 4 bases from J; junction bases left unmatched: 2. The CDR3 region is CASSFSGGYGYTF. The CDR3 DNA reads TGTGCCAGCAGTTTCTCAGGGGGCTATGGCTACACCTTC.

The J gene is TRBJ2-6, the V gene TRBV5-1, with TRBD1 identical over 7 bases. CDR3 length: 17 residues. Trimming took 1 base from V and 0 from J; bases not matched to a gene: 4. Per the germline V gene, CDR1 is SGHRS and CDR2 is YFSETQ. Here the CDR3 reads CASSLPRTGSGANVLTF. The CDR3 region has the DNA TGCGCCAGCAGCTTGCCGAGGACAGGCTCTGGGGCCAACGTCCTGACTTTC.

CDR3 loop: CASSQGQALYEQYF. CDR3 DNA: TGCGCCAGCAGCCAGGGACAGGCGCTCTACGAGCAGTACTTC. The chain links TRBV5-1 to TRBJ2-7; 8 positions match TRBD1. Germline V CDR1 and CDR2: SGHRS, YFSETQ. Trimming at V came to 4 bases and at J to 3 bases, leaving 6 bases not matched to a gene. The CDR3 spans 14 residues.

This sequence joins TRBV5-1 and TRBJ1-3; 8 bases line up with TRBD1. The CDR3 has 16 amino acids. Germline CDR1 is SGHRS and CDR2 is YFSETQ. Germline trimming cut 3 bases from V and 4 bases from J; bases unmatched to any gene: 9. The CDR3 loop reads CASSWNGQGDGNTIYF. The CDR3 DNA reads TGCGCCAGCAGCTGGAACGGACAGGGCGACGGAAACACCATATATTTT.

The J gene is TRBJ2-1, the V gene TRBV2; possible D gene TRBD2, 5 bases. V was pared by 6 bases and J by 6 bases, with 15 bases between. Germline CDR1 reads SNHLY; CDR2 reads FYNNEI. This CDR3 has 14 residues. In DNA, the CDR3 is TGTGCCAGCAGCCAGAGCCTAGCCGGCAATGAGCAGTTCTTC. Translation: CASSQSLAGNEQFF.